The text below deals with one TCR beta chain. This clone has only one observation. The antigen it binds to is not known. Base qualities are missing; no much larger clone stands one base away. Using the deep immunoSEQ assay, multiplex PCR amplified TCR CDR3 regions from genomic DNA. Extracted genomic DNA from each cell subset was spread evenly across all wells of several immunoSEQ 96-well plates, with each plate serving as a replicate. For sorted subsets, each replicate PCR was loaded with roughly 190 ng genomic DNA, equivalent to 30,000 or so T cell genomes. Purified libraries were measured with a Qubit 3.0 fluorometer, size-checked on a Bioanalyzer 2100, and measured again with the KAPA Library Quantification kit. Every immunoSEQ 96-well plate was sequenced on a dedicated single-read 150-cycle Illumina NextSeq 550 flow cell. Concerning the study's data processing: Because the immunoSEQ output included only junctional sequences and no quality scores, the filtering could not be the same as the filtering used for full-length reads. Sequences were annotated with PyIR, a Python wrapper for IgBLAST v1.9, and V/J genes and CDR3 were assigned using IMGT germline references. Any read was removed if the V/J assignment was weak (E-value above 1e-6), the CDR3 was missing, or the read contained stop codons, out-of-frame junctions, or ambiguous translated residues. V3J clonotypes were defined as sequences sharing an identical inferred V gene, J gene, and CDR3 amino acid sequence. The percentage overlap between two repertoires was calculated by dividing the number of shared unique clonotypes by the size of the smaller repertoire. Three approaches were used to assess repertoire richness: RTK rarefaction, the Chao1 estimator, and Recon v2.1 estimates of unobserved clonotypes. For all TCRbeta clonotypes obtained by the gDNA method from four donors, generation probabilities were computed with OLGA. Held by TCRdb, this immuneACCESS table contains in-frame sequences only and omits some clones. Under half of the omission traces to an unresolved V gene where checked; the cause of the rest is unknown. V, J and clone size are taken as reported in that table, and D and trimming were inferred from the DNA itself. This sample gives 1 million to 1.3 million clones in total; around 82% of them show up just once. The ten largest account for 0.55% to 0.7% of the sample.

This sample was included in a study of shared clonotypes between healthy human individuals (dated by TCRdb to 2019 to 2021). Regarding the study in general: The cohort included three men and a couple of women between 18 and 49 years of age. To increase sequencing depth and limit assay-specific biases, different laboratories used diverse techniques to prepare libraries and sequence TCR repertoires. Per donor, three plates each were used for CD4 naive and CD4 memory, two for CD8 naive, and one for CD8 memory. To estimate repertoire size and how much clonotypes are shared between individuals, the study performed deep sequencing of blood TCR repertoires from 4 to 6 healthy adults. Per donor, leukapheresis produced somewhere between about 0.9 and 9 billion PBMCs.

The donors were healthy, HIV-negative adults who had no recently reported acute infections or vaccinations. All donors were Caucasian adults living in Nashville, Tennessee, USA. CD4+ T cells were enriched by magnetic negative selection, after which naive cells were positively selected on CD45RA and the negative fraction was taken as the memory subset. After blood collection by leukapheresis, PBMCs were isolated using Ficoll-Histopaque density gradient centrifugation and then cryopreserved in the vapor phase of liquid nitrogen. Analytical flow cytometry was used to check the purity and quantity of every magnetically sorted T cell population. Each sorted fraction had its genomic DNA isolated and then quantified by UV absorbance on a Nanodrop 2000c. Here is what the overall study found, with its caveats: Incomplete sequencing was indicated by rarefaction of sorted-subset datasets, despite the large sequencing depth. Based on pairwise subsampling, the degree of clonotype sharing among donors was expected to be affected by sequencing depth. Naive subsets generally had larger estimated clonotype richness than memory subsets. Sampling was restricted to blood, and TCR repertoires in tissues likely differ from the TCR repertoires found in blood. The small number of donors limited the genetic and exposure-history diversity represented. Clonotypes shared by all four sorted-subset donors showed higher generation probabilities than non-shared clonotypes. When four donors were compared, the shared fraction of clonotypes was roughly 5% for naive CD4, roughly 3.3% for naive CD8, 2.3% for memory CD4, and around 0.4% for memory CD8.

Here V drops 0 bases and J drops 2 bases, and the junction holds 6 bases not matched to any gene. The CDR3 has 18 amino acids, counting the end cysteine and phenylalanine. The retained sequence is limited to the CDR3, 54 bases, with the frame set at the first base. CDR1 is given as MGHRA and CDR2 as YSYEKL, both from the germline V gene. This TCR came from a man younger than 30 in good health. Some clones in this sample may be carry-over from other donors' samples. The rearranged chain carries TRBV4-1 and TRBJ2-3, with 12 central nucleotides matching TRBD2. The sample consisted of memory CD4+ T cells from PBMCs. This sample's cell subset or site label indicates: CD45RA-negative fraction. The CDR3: CASSQDVTSGSFTDTQYF. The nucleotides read TGCGCCAGCAGCCAAGATGTGACTAGCGGGAGTTTCACAGATACGCAGTATTTT.